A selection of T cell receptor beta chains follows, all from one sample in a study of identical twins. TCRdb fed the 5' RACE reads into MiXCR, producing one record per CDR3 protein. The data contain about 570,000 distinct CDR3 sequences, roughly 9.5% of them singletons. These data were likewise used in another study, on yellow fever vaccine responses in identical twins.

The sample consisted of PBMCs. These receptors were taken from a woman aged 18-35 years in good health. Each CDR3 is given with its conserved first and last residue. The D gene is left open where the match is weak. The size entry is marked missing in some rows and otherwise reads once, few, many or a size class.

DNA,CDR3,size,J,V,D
TGTGCCAGCAGGTCCTTCAGGGTTGGGGAGCAGTACTTC,CASRSFRVGEQYF,few,TRBJ2-7,TRBV6-1,NA
TGTGCCAGCAGCTACGCAGTGGGGGGCGCGGAATACGAGCAGTACTTC,CASSYAVGGAEYEQYF,few,TRBJ2-7,TRBV11-2,NA
TGTGCCAGCAGCCATACACTAGCGAGATACTACAATGAGCAGTTCTTC,CASSHTLARYYNEQFF,few,TRBJ2-1,TRBV12-3/TRBV12-4,TRBD2
TGTGCCAGCAGTTACTCGATGGGACTAGCGGACAATGAGCAGTTCTTC,CASSYSMGLADNEQFF,once,TRBJ2-1,TRBV6-2/TRBV6-3,TRBD2
TGTGCCAGCAGCTTAGCTTTGGCCGCAAGAGAGCAGTACTTC,CASSLALAAREQYF,few,TRBJ2-7,TRBV7-9,NA
TGCAGTGCTAGTCACATGGCGGACAGCCTCTACGAGCAGTACTTC,CSASHMADSLYEQYF,few,TRBJ2-7,TRBV20-1,NA
TGTGCCAGCAGGATGACAGATTCCTACGAGCAGTACTTC,CASRMTDSYEQYF,NA,TRBJ2-7,TRBV11-2,NA
TGTGCCAGCTCACCACCGGCCAGCTCCCAAGAGACCCAGTACTTC,CASSPPASSQETQYF,NA,TRBJ2-5,TRBV18,NA
TGTGCCAGCAGCTCCGAGGGAGTCGCCGCCAATGAGCAGTTCTTC,CASSSEGVAANEQFF,NA,TRBJ2-1,TRBV27,NA
TGTGCCAGCAGCTCCCTCCCGGGGCCTGAGACCCAGTACTTC,CASSSLPGPETQYF,many,TRBJ2-5,TRBV7-2,NA
TGTGCCAGCACCTCGGGACAGGGTTACTCTGGGGCCAACGTCCTGACTTTC,CASTSGQGYSGANVLTF,many,TRBJ2-6,TRBV28,TRBD1
TGTGCCAGCAATGACAGGGGGCACGAGCAGTACTTC,CASNDRGHEQYF,many,TRBJ2-7,TRBV12-3/TRBV12-4,TRBD1
TGTGCCAGCAGCGTAGGGACGGGGAGGTCTACCGGGGAGCTGTTTTTT,CASSVGTGRSTGELFF,NA,TRBJ2-2,TRBV9,NA
TGCGCCAGCAGCGCGGGGGGACAGGGGCTCTCCTACGAGCAGTACTTC,CASSAGGQGLSYEQYF,many,TRBJ2-7,TRBV5-1,TRBD1
TGTGCCAGCAGCATGGGGGTTGGCACAGATACGCAGTATTTT,CASSMGVGTDTQYF,few,TRBJ2-3,TRBV7-8,NA
TGTGCCAGCACCTCCTCTGGGGCCAACGTCCTGACTTTC,CASTSSGANVLTF,many,TRBJ2-6,TRBV14,NA
TGCGCCAGCAGCTTGGCCTCCACCCGGGTTCCCGGGGATACGCAGTATTTT,CASSLASTRVPGDTQYF,NA,TRBJ2-3,TRBV5-1,NA
TGTGCCAGCAGCCCTCCACTAGCGGGAGTCGTAGATACGCAGTATTTT,CASSPPLAGVVDTQYF,few,TRBJ2-3,TRBV7-8,TRBD2
TGTGCCAGTAGTCCAACTGGGACGTCCACCGGGGAGCTGTTTTTT,CASSPTGTSTGELFF,NA,TRBJ2-2,TRBV19,NA
TGTGCCAGCTCACAACGGGACCCAGGGACTAAAGATTCACCCCTCCACTTT,CASSQRDPGTKDSPLHF,few,TRBJ1-6,TRBV18,NA
TGCAGTGCTAGCCATAGGGCGAGCACAGATACGCAGTATTTT,CSASHRASTDTQYF,many,TRBJ2-3,TRBV20-1,NA
TGCGCCAGCAGCCAAAGGTCGGGGGGCCAGATGAATGAGCAGTTCTTC,CASSQRSGGQMNEQFF,many,TRBJ2-1,TRBV5-1,NA
TGCAGCGTTGCAGAGATCGATCAAGAGACCCAGTACTTC,CSVAEIDQETQYF,few,TRBJ2-5,TRBV29-1,NA